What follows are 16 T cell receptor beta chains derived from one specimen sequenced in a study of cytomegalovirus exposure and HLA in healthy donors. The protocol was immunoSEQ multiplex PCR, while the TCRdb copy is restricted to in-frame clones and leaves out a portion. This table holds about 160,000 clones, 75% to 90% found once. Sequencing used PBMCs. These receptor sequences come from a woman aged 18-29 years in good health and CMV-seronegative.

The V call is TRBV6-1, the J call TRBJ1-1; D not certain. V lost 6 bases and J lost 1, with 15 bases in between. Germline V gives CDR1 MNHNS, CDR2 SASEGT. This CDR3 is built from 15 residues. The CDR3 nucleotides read TGTGCCAGCAGCCCCACCGGCGCAGGGAACACTGAAGCTTTCTTT. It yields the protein CASSPTGAGNTEAFF.

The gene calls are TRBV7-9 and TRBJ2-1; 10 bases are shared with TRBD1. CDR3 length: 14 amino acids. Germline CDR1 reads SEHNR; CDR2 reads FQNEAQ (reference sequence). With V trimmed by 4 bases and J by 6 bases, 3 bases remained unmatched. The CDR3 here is CASSSGQGINEQFF. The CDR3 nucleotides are TGTGCCAGCAGCTCGGGACAGGGGATCAATGAGCAGTTCTTC.

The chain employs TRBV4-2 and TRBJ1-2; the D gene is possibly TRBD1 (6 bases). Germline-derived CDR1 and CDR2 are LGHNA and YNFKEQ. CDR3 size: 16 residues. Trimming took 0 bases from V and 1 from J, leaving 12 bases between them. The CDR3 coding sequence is TGTGCCAGCAGCCAAGAGGGGGCAGTTTTTAACTATGGCTACACCTTC. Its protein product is CASSQEGAVFNYGYTF.

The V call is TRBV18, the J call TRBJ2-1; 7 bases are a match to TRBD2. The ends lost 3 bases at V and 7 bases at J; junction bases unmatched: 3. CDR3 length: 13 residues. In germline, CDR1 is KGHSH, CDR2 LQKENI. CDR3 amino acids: CASSPVRGNEQFF. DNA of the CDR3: TGTGCCAGCTCACCTGTGCGGGGGAATGAGCAGTTCTTC.

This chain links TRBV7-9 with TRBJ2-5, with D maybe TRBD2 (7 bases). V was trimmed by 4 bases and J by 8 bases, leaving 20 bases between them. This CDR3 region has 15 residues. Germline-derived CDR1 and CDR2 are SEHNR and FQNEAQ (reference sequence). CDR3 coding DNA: TGTGCCAGCAGCTCCCAAGGGGGGGCGGGAGATACCCAGTACTTC. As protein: CASSSQGGAGDTQYF.

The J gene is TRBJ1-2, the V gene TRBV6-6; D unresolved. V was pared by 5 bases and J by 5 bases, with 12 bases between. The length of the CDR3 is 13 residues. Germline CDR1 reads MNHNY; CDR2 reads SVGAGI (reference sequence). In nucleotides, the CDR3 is TGTGCCAGCAGTCTCGATGCGGGTTATGGCTACACCTTC. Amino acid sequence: CASSLDAGYGYTF.

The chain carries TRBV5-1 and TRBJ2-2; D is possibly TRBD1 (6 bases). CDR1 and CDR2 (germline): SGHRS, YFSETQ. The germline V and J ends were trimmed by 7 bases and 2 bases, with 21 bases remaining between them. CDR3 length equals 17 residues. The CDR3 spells CASVPWGPGANTGELFF. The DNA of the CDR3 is TGCGCCAGCGTCCCCTGGGGTCCAGGGGCAAACACCGGGGAGCTGTTTTTT.

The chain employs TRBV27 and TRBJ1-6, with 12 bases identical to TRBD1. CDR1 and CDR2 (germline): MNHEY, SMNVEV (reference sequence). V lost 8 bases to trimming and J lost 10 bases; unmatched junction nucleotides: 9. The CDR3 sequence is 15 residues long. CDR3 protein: CASQRWDRGLSPLHF. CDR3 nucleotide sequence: TGTGCCAGCCAACGATGGGACAGGGGGCTCTCACCCCTCCACTTT.

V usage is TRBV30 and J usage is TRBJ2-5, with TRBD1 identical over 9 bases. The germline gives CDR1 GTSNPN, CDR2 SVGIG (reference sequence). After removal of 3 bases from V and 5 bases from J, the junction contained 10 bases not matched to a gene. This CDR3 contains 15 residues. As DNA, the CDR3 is TGTGCCTGGAGCTCCGGACAGGGGAGAATGGAGACCCAGTACTTC. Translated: CAWSSGQGRMETQYF.

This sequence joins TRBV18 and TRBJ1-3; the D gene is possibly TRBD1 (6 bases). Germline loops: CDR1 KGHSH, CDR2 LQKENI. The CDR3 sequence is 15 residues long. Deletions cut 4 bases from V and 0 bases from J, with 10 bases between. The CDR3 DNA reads TGTGCCAGCTCACTGACAGGCGACTCTGGAAACACCATATATTTT. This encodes CASSLTGDSGNTIYF.

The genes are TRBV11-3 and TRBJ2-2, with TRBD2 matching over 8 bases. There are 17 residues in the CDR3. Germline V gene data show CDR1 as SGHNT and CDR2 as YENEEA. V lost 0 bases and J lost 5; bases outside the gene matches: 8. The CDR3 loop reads CASSLDSGRARTGELFF. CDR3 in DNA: TGTGCCAGCAGCTTAGACTCCGGGAGGGCCAGAACCGGGGAGCTGTTTTTT.

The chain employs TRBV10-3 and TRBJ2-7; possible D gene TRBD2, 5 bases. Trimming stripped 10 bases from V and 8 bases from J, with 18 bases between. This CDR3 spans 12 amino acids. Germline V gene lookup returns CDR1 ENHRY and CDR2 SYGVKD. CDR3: CATGSDGMKQYF. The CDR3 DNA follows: TGTGCCACGGGGTCCGACGGAATGAAGCAGTACTTC.

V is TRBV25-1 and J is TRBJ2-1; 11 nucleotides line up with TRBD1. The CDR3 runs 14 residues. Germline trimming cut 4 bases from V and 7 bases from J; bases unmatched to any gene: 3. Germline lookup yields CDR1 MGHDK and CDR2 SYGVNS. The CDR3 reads CASSGTGGLNEQFF. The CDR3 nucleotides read TGTGCCAGCAGTGGGACAGGGGGCTTAAATGAGCAGTTCTTC.

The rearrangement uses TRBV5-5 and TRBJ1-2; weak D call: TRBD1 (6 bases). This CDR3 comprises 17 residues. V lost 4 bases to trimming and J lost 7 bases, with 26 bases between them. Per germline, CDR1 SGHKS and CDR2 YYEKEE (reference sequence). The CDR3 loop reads CASSLTALMPQGSGYTF. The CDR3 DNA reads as TGTGCCAGCAGCCTCACCGCCCTCATGCCGCAGGGGAGTGGCTACACCTTC. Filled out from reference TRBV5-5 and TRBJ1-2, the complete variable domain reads DAGVTQSPTHLIKTRGQQVTLRCSPISGHKSVSWYQQVLGQGPQFIFQYYEKEERGRGNFPDRFSARQFPNYSSELNVNALLLGDSALYLCASSLTALMPQGSGYTFGSGTRLTVV.

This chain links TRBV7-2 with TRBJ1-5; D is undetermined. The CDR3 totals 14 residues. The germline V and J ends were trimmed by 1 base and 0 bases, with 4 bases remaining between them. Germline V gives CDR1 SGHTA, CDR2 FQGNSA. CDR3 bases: TGTGCCAGCAGCTTAGAATATAGCAATCAGCCCCAGCATTTT. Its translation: CASSLEYSNQPQHF.

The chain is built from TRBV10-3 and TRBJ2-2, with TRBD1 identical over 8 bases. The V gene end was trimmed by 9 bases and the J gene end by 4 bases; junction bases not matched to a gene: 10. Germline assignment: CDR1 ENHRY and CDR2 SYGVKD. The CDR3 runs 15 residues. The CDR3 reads CAITPGQAFTGELFF. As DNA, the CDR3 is TGTGCCATTACCCCGGGACAGGCCTTCACCGGGGAGCTGTTTTTT.